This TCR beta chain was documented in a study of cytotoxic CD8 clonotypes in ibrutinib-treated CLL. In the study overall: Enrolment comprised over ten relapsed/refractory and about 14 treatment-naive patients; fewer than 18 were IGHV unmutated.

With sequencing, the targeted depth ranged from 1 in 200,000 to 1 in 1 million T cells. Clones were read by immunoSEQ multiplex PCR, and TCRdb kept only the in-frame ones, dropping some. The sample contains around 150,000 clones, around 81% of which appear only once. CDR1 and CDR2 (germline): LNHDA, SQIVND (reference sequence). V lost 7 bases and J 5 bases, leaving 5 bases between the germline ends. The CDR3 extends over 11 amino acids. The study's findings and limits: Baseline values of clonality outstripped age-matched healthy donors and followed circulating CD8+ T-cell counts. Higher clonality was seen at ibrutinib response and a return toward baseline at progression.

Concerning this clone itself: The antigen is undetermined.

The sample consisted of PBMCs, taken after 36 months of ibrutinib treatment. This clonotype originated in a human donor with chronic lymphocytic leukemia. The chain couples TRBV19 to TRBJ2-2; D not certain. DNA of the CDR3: TGTGCCAGTACCGGGACCGGGGAGCTGTTTTTT. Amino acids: CASTGTGELFF.